One and the same sample provided the 25 T cell receptor beta chains below, sequenced in a study of CD8+CD57+ T cells in acquired aplastic anemia. Investigators profiled TCR beta VDJ and CDR3 from genomic DNA template. Using its own MiXCR run on the reads, TCRdb lists one record per CDR3 protein. The data show 250,000 to 300,000 distinct CDR3 sequences, with 55% to 60% seen just once and around 7.6% held by the top ten. The sequenced material came from sorted CD4+, CD8+, or CD8+CD57+ T cells (not recorded which) from PBMCs. These receptors all come from a human donor with severe aplastic anemia or a healthy control (not recorded which).

In regard to this clonotype: An end of the junction does not agree with germline; a read error may underlie this. The chain is built from TRBV9 and TRBJ2-7; 10 bases align to TRBD1. Germline CDR1 SGDLS, CDR2 YYNGEE. This CDR3 comprises 17 residues. CDR3: CASSVDGTGANSHEQYF. The CDR3 DNA reads TGTGCCAGCAGCGTAGATGGGACAGGGGCCAACTCCCACGAGCAGTACTTC.

V and J are TRBV7-2 and TRBJ1-1; 9 positions agree with TRBD1. The V gene's germline CDR1 is SGHTA and CDR2 FQGNSA. The CDR3 is 14 residues long. V shed 1 base and J 4 bases; nucleotides not matched to a gene: 1. CDR3 sequence reads: CASSLEGQGTEAFF. The CDR3 coding sequence is TGTGCCAGCAGCTTAGAGGGACAGGGCACTGAAGCTTTCTTT. The whole variable domain, remainder taken from reference TRBV7-2 and TRBJ1-1, is GAGVSQSPSNKVTEKGKDVELRCDPISGHTALYWYRQSLGQGLEFLIYFQGNSAPDKSGLPSDRFSAERTGGSVSTLTIQRTQQEDSAVYLCASSLEGQGTEAFFGQGTRLTVV.

This clonotype was counted ten times or more. The V and J genes are TRBV6-6 and TRBJ1-5; TRBD1 matches at 10 bases. V was pared by 8 bases and J by 7 bases, with 11 bases of the junction left unmatched. The CDR3 contains 15 residues. Germline V gene lookup returns CDR1 MNHNY and CDR2 SVGAGI (reference sequence). The CDR3 sequence is CASLWDRGAGQPQHF. CDR3 coding DNA: TGTGCCAGCTTATGGGACAGGGGTGCAGGGCAGCCCCAGCATTTT.

This chain joins TRBV14 and TRBJ1-1, with D uncertain. CDR3 size: 15 residues. Per the germline V gene, CDR1 is SGHDN and CDR2 is FVKESK. Trimming cost V 1 base and J 3 bases, with 12 bases left between them. For the CDR3, the DNA is TGTGCCAGCAGCCAAGGAGCCCGGTGGCACACTGAAGCTTTCTTT. Its protein product is CASSQGARWHTEAFF.

This sequence joins TRBV19 and TRBJ1-1, with 10 bases matching TRBD1. This CDR3 has 16 residues. Losses at the gene ends were 3 bases for V and 5 bases for J; bases not matched to a gene: 9. Per germline, CDR1 LNHDA and CDR2 SQIVND (reference sequence). CDR3 sequence (DNA): TGTGCCAGTAGTATGGGCCGGAGACAGGGGGCAACTGAAGCTTTCTTT. Its translation is CASSMGRRQGATEAFF.

This sequence joins TRBV7-8 and TRBJ1-2; TRBD1 aligns across 9 bases. Trimming cost V 3 bases and J 3 bases; bases outside gene matches: 8. Germline CDR1 and CDR2: SGHVS and FQNEAQ. This CDR3 region has 16 residues. The CDR3 nucleotides read TGTGCCAGCAGCTTGGGTGGACAGGGGAAGGACTATGGCTACACCTTC. Protein: CASSLGGQGKDYGYTF. The full variable domain, completed using reference TRBV7-8 and TRBJ1-2, is GAGVSQSPRYKVAKRGQDVALRCDPISGHVSLFWYQQALGQGPEFLTYFQNEAQLDKSGLPSDRFFAERPEGSVSTLKIQRTQQEDSAVYLCASSLGGQGKDYGYTFGSGTRLTVV.

The chain's CDR3 is CSVDLGQGRTGELFF. CDR3 DNA: TGCAGCGTTGACTTAGGACAGGGTCGCACCGGGGAGCTGTTTTTT. The rearrangement joins TRBV29-1 to TRBJ2-2, with TRBD1 matching over 8 bases. The CDR3 has 15 residues. Germline trimming cut 3 bases from V and 4 bases from J; bases unmatched to any gene: 7. Germline lookup yields CDR1 SQVTM and CDR2 ANQGSEA.

This chain joins TRBV11-3 and TRBJ2-2; possibly TRBD1 for D (7 bases). Per the germline V gene, CDR1 is SGHNT and CDR2 is YENEEA. CDR3 size: 14 residues. Trimming stripped 6 bases from V and 3 bases from J, with 11 bases between. The DNA of the CDR3 is TGTGCCAGCAGTCAGGGGGAGGACACCGGGGAGCTGTTTTTT. Encoded protein: CASSQGEDTGELFF.

The gene calls are TRBV7-9 and TRBJ1-5, with no clear D. The V and J ends lost 1 base and 2 bases respectively, with 12 bases between them. This CDR3 spans 16 amino acids. Germline V gene lookup returns CDR1 SEHNR and CDR2 FQNEAQ (reference sequence). The CDR3 sequence is CASSLGWGRGNQPQHF. Here the CDR3 DNA reads TGTGCCAGCAGCTTAGGTTGGGGTCGGGGCAATCAGCCCCAGCATTTT.

This clonotype came up many times. V and J are TRBV5-1 and TRBJ2-2, with 10 bases fitting TRBD2. V gave up 1 base and J gave up 1 base; unmatched junction bases: 1. CDR3 size: 16 residues. Germline CDR1 is SGHRS and CDR2 is YFSETQ. The CDR3 is CASSLSSGGNTGELFF. CDR3 bases: TGCGCCAGCAGCTTGTCTAGCGGGGGGAACACCGGGGAGCTGTTTTTT.

J is TRBJ2-5 and V is TRBV7-8, with D possibly being TRBD1 (6 bases). CDR3 length: 15 residues. Trimming removed 1 base at V and 4 bases at J, with 13 bases between. Germline lookup yields CDR1 SGHVS and CDR2 FQNEAQ. The CDR3 nucleotides are TGTGCCAGCAGCTTAGTACAGGGCGGGCGAGAGACCCAGTACTTC. It translates to CASSLVQGGRETQYF.

V usage is TRBV2 and J usage is TRBJ1-1; TRBD1 might be the D (5 bases). This CDR3 has 14 residues. Germline V gene lookup returns CDR1 SNHLY and CDR2 FYNNEI. V was shortened by 1 base and J by 7 bases, with 13 bases between the two germline ends. The CDR3 reads CASSEGTYRHEAFF. CDR3 sequence (DNA): TGTGCCAGCAGTGAAGGGACATACCGACATGAAGCTTTCTTT.

This chain links TRBV20-1 with TRBJ1-1; D not certain. CDR3 length equals 13 residues. V lost 0 bases to trimming and J lost 7 bases, with 12 bases between them. Germline V gene lookup returns CDR1 DFQATT and CDR2 SNEGSKA (reference sequence). For the CDR3, the DNA is TGCAGTGCTAGAGATCTGGGCCCGGGTGAAGCTTTCTTT. Translated: CSARDLGPGEAFF.

The rearrangement uses TRBV7-6 and TRBJ2-1, with TRBD1 as a possible D gene (6 bases). Germline values: CDR1 SGHVS, CDR2 FNYEAQ. Trimming cost V 4 bases and J 5 bases, with 12 bases left between them. CDR3 length: 14 residues. The CDR3 here is CASSSGTLNNEQFF. CDR3 DNA: TGTGCCAGCAGCTCCGGGACATTGAACAATGAGCAGTTCTTC.

This clonotype was picked up many times. The chain is built from TRBV20-1 and TRBJ2-1; D may correspond to TRBD1 or TRBD2 (5 bases each). Per the germline V gene, CDR1 is DFQATT and CDR2 is SNEGSKA (reference sequence). The CDR3 totals 16 residues. V gave up 2 bases and J gave up 0 bases, with 14 bases separating them. The CDR3 protein is CSARLTGPSSYNEQFF. For the CDR3, the DNA is TGCAGTGCTAGACTCACGGGACCAAGCTCCTACAATGAGCAGTTCTTC.

This rearrangement joins TRBV5-1 to TRBJ2-5, with D unclear. There are 14 residues in the CDR3. V lost 4 bases, J lost 5 bases, and 15 bases lay in between. Germline values: CDR1 SGHRS, CDR2 YFSETQ. The chain's CDR3 is CASSGLVGAETQYF. The CDR3 DNA follows: TGCGCCAGCAGCGGATTAGTGGGTGCGGAGACCCAGTACTTC.

The V call is TRBV7-6, the J call TRBJ2-7, with 9 bases matching TRBD2. The CDR3 is 15 amino acids. The trim removed 0 bases at V and 6 bases at J, leaving 6 bases unmatched. Per germline, CDR1 SGHVS and CDR2 FNYEAQ. The CDR3 sequence: CASSLAAGGPFEQYF. The CDR3 bases are TGTGCCAGCAGCTTAGCGGCGGGAGGGCCGTTCGAGCAGTACTTC.

The gene calls are TRBV20-1 and TRBJ2-5; D remains unclear. V was trimmed by 1 base and J by 3 bases, leaving 18 bases between them. The CDR3 runs to 16 residues. The germline gives CDR1 DFQATT, CDR2 SNEGSKA (reference sequence). As DNA, the CDR3 is TGCAGTGCTAGAGCCTTGGAAGTCGGTCCGAAAGAGACCCAGTACTTC. Its protein is CSARALEVGPKETQYF.

The chain's CDR3 is CAWSVFTGGTTEAFF. CDR3 nucleotide sequence: TGTGCCTGGAGTGTCTTTACGGGGGGGACGACTGAAGCTTTCTTT. This sequence joins TRBV30 and TRBJ1-1; possibly TRBD1 for D (5 bases). The ends were cut back, 0 bases at V and 5 bases at J, with 16 bases in the middle. CDR3 size: 15 residues. Per the germline V gene, CDR1 is GTSNPN and CDR2 is SVGIG (reference sequence).

This clonotype was observed a handful of times. J is TRBJ1-1 and V is TRBV11-2; D is possibly TRBD1 (6 bases). Germline assignment: CDR1 SGHAT and CDR2 FQNNGV. The CDR3 length is 15 residues. Trimming left V 8 bases short and J 5 bases short, with 21 bases between. Here the CDR3 DNA reads TGTGCCAGCTGCACGAATCAGGGGAAGGGGACTGAAGCTTTCTTT. Its translation: CASCTNQGKGTEAFF.

The chain combines TRBV7-9 with TRBJ2-7, with D perhaps assigned TRBD1 or TRBD2 (5 bases each). In germline, CDR1 is SEHNR, CDR2 FQNEAQ (reference sequence). V lost 5 bases to trimming and J lost 2 bases, with 19 bases between them. This CDR3 is 16 amino acids long. The CDR3 is CASSPAGGRQTYEQYF. The DNA for the CDR3 is TGTGCCAGCAGCCCTGCTGGGGGACGACAAACCTACGAGCAGTACTTC.

This clonotype was detected many times. The chain recombines TRBV29-1 with TRBJ1-3; D ambiguous. The germline gives CDR1 SQVTM, CDR2 ANQGSEA. The CDR3 loop spans 13 amino acids. Trimming left V 3 bases short and J 2 bases short, with 8 bases between. For the CDR3, the DNA is TGCAGCGTTGAGCCCTTGACTGGAAACACCATATATTTT. Translation gives CSVEPLTGNTIYF.

This rearrangement joins TRBV12-3 or TRBV12-4 to TRBJ1-6, with D unclear. The CDR3 extends over 13 amino acids. V dropped 7 bases and J dropped 5 bases, with 9 bases sitting between them. The CDR3 DNA sequence: TGTGCCAGCATGGTGGCGGATAATTCACCCCTCCACTTT. Translated, it gives CASMVADNSPLHF.

The chain is built from TRBV10-1 and TRBJ2-7; 12 bases line up with TRBD1. V lost 6 bases to trimming and J lost 7 bases; unmatched junction nucleotides: 13. Germline V CDR1 and CDR2: WNHNN, SYGVQD (reference sequence). This CDR3 has 16 residues. CDR3 in amino acids: CASSPTPGQGAQEQYF. The CDR3 DNA sequence: TGCGCCAGCAGCCCCACACCGGGACAGGGGGCTCAAGAGCAGTACTTC.

There are many counts of this clonotype. The chain links TRBV6-5 to TRBJ1-2, with D maybe TRBD1 (5 bases). In germline, CDR1 is MNHEY, CDR2 SVGAGI. The CDR3 is 13 residues long. The V gene lost 0 bases and the J gene lost 4 bases, with 6 bases spanning the gap. CDR3 nucleotides: TGTGCCAGCAGTTACTCGGGACTCTATGGCTACACCTTC. Encoded protein: CASSYSGLYGYTF.